This TCR beta chain was recovered during a study of blood T cell repertoires in COVID-19. The CDR3 has 12 residues. With 0 bases removed from V and 7 bases from J, the gap between germline ends came to 4 bases. TCRdb keeps only in-frame clones here, not all; method: immunoSEQ multiplex PCR. The repertoire consists of about 160,000 clones, with approximately 75% occurring once and the leading ten covering 9.5% to 13%. This sequence was found in a human donor in a cohort sampled during active COVID-19. The sequencing input was peripheral blood. The rearrangement uses TRBV12-3 or TRBV12-4 and TRBJ1-5; no reliable D call. Here the CDR3 reads CASSLAAQPQHF. The CDR3 nucleotides read TGTGCCAGCAGTTTAGCCGCGCAGCCCCAGCATTTT.